The clone carrying this T cell receptor (beta chain) was found a few times. Germline lookup yields CDR1 MNHEY and CDR2 SVGAGI. CDR3 length equals 14 residues. V gave up 6 bases and J gave up 2 bases, with 12 bases separating them. The sample originates from a study of T cell changes during pregnancy in multiple sclerosis. Data came from immunoSEQ multiplex PCR; TCRdb stores just in-frame clones and leaves some out. The table includes 25,000 to 30,000 clones, just over 90% detected once. The specimen was CD4+ T cells from peripheral blood mononuclear cells, collected in the first trimester of pregnancy. This sequence joins TRBV6-5 and TRBJ2-3, with D possibly being TRBD2 (5 bases). The receptor was isolated from a female donor with multiple sclerosis, enrolled in a pregnancy study. The CDR3 DNA is TGTGCCAGCAGCGCTCCGGGGTACACAGATACGCAGTATTTT. It is translated as CASSAPGYTDTQYF.